The entry that follows covers one T cell receptor beta chain sequence. The antigen is undetermined. The sample is drawn from a study of OX40 agonist ivuxolimab in advanced cancers. Findings and limits, study-wide: Patients who responded partially at 0.1-3.0 mg/kg showed clonal expansion ranking among the lowest. Expanded clones were, on average, more numerous among CD8+ T cells than CD4+. There was clonal expansion of CD4+ and CD8+ blood T cells by week 6 at 0.1 to 3.0 mg/kg. Some patients who did not respond also had low normalized T-cell clonal expansion.

Using immunoSEQ multiplex PCR, the repertoire was profiled, and TCRdb retains in-frame clones only, with some absent. Of roughly 23,000 clones in the sample, approximately 88% were seen once. CDR3 size: 14 residues. The V end lost 5 bases, the J end lost 0 bases, and 10 bases lay between the germline ends. CDR1 MNHEY and CDR2 SMNVEV come from the germline V gene (reference sequence). The receptor's source is an adult with an advanced solid tumor such as melanoma, head and neck, liver or kidney cancer. The input for sequencing was CD4+ or CD8+ T cells sorted from blood, taken in a trial of the OX40 agonist ivuxolimab. The chain uses TRBV27 and TRBJ1-1, with D perhaps TRBD1 (5 bases). CDR3: CASSARQLNTEAFF. The CDR3 DNA reads as TGTGCCAGCAGTGCCCGACAGCTGAACACTGAAGCTTTCTTT.